The 8 T cell receptor beta chains below were found in one sample sequenced in a study of human T cells and chemical hapten exposure. The time point was: patch test 2, 6 weeks after DPC sensitization. Treatment given: therapeutic diphenylcyclopropenone sensitization with weekly scalp DPC. One entry per CDR3 protein, called by TCRdb with MiXCR from the RACE reads. The top ten hold approximately 5.4% of the sample, which has a few hundred thousand distinct CDR3 sequences, roughly 6.3% seen once. Here the sequenced sample was whole blood, taken in connection with sensitization to the hapten diphenylcyclopropenone (DPC). These receptors were taken from a woman aged 18 to 35 with alopecia areata. Some clones in this sample may be carry-over from other donors' samples.

This clonotype was found many times. V usage is TRBV24-1 and J usage is TRBJ1-5; D gene unclear. Trimming took 3 bases from V and 2 from J, leaving 13 bases between them. This CDR3 comprises 16 residues. The germline V gene has CDR1 KGHDR and CDR2 SFDVKD. The CDR3 is CATSDRRAGGNQPQHF. CDR3 nucleotides: TGTGCCACCAGTGATCGTAGAGCCGGGGGCAATCAGCCCCAGCATTTT.

This clonotype was counted between two and nine times. The chain has TRBV20-1 and TRBJ1-2; D is unclear. The V gene lost 6 bases and the J gene lost 4 bases, with 9 bases spanning the gap. This CDR3 spans 11 amino acids. Germline CDR1 is DFQATT and CDR2 is SNEGSKA (reference sequence). CDR3 protein: CSAQQGYGYTF. The CDR3 nucleotides are TGCAGTGCCCAGCAAGGCTATGGCTACACCTTC.

This clonotype turned up a few times. V is TRBV20-1 and J is TRBJ2-5, with D perhaps assigned TRBD1 or TRBD2 (6 bases each). V gave up 1 base and J gave up 2 bases, with 8 bases separating them. Germline CDR1 DFQATT, CDR2 SNEGSKA (reference sequence). The CDR3 is 13 residues long. The CDR3 protein is CSARGGAQETQYF. DNA of the CDR3: TGCAGTGCTAGAGGGGGGGCACAAGAGACCCAGTACTTC.

The rearrangement joins TRBV18 to TRBJ2-7, with 10 bases identical to TRBD2. CDR3 length: 17 residues. Germline CDR1 reads KGHSH; CDR2 reads LQKENI. V was clipped by 1 base and J by 2 bases; unmatched bases: 8. The CDR3 sequence: CASSPRGVAGGPYEQYF. The CDR3 nucleotides read TGTGCCAGCTCACCACGGGGTGTAGCGGGGGGTCCCTACGAGCAGTACTTC.

This clonotype was detected many times. V gene TRBV4-3 combines with J gene TRBJ1-2; no clear D gene. Looked up from germline, CDR1 is LGHNA and CDR2 is YSLEER. The CDR3 sequence is 15 residues long. V was pared by 0 bases and J by 8 bases, with 16 bases between. CDR3 nucleotides: TGCGCCAGCAGCCAAGAGTTGCAGAGCCCACGAGGCTACACCTTC. Encoded protein: CASSQELQSPRGYTF.

A few counts support this clonotype. The gene calls are TRBV21-1 and TRBJ2-7; the table assigns TRBD2, which was not confirmed against the DNA. TRBV21-1 is flagged as a pseudogene. CDR3 length: 17 residues. Here the CDR3 reads CASSTKWERALTYEQYF. CDR3 sequence (DNA): TGTGCCAGCAGCACAAAATGGGAACGGGCCTTGACCTACGAGCAGTACTTC.

The rearrangement joins TRBV14 to TRBJ2-1; D possibly corresponds to TRBD1 (6 bases). The CDR3 spans 15 residues. Trimming took off 0 bases at V and 10 bases at J, with 16 bases between the two ends. Germline CDR1 SGHDN, CDR2 FVKESK. The CDR3 sequence is CASSQDRYYGGEQFF. CDR3 DNA: TGTGCCAGCAGCCAAGATCGCTACTATGGGGGCGAGCAGTTCTTC.

The CDR3 nucleotides are TGTGCCAGTACCGCGGGGGGAACAGATACGCAGTATTTT. Translating it yields CASTAGGTDTQYF. The V and J genes are TRBV19 and TRBJ2-3; 8 nucleotides line up with TRBD2. V gave up 7 bases and J gave up 3 bases; unmatched junction bases: 3. This CDR3 is 13 amino acids long. Germline V gene sequence: CDR1 LNHDA, CDR2 SQIVND (reference sequence). Complete variable domain (other parts from reference TRBV19 and TRBJ2-3): DGGITQSPKYLFRKEGQNVTLSCEQNLNHDAMYWYRQDPGQGLRLIYYSQIVNDFQKGDIAEGYSVSREKKESFPLTVTSAQKNPTAFYLCASTAGGTDTQYFGPGTRLTVL.